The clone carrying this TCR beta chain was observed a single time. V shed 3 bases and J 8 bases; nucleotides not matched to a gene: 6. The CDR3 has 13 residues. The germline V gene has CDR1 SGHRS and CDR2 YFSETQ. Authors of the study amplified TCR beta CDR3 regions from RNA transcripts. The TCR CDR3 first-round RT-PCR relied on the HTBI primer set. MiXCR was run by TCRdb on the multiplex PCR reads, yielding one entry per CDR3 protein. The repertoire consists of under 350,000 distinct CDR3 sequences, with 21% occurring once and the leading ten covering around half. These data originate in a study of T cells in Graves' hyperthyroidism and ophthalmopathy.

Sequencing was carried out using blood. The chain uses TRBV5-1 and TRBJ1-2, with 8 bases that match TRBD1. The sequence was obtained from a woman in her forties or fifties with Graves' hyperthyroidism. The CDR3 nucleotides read TGCGCCAGCAGCTCCTCTGGACAGGGAGGCTACACCTTC. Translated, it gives CASSSSGQGGYTF.